This TCR beta chain was captured by sequencing in a study of identical twins. Per the germline V gene, CDR1 is KGHDR and CDR2 is SFDVKD. Trimming shortened V by 5 bases and J by 4 bases, and 8 bases separated the two germline ends. The CDR3 extends over 14 amino acids. In the case of this clonotype: The antigen is not known.

After template switching added a universal primer site, the resulting cDNA carried unique molecular identifiers. Using its own MiXCR run on the 5' RACE reads, TCRdb lists one record per CDR3 protein. The sample consists of about 890,000 distinct CDR3 sequences, roughly an eighth of them appearing once. Study observations and caveats: Twin-shared out-of-frame alpha sequences were enriched for low generation probability. In beta out-of-frame sequences, the excess sharing between twins was weaker. The study drew conclusions from cross-sectional statistical analysis, not from following the same donors.

These data also featured in a second study, about yellow fever vaccine responses in identical twins.

The chain uses TRBV24-1 and TRBJ1-6; maybe TRBD1 (5 bases). The source is a woman aged 18-29 years in good health. The sample comprised PBMCs. The CDR3 sequence: CATSARGYNSPLHF. The DNA for the CDR3 is TGTGCCACCAGTGCTAGGGGATATAATTCACCCCTCCACTTT.